These T cell receptor beta chains were read from a single sample in a study of monozygotic twins with inflammatory bowel disease. No DNA is given; TCRdb re-called the 5' RACE reads and lists each CDR3 protein once. Seen in this sample are approximately 380,000 distinct CDR3 sequences; the ten most common clones hold 2.5% to 3%. Sequencing input: blood. These receptors came from a human donor with ulcerative colitis or Crohn's disease, or a healthy co-twin of an affected twin (not recorded which). The CDR3 runs from the conserved cysteine through the conserved F or W.

v_call: TRBV19; j_call: TRBJ2-2; cdr3_aa: CASSIDRETTTGELFF
v_call: TRBV4-1; j_call: TRBJ2-2; cdr3_aa: CASSQAPPRRASGGANTGELFF
v_call: TRBV7-3; j_call: TRBJ1-2; cdr3_aa: CASSPGGSMYGYTF
v_call: TRBV5-1; j_call: TRBJ2-3; cdr3_aa: CASSLEKGYDLTDTQYF
v_call: TRBV7-2; j_call: TRBJ2-5; cdr3_aa: CASSQRDRAWETQYF
v_call: TRBV5-1; j_call: TRBJ2-5; cdr3_aa: CASSLGTGLQETQYF
v_call: TRBV7-9; j_call: TRBJ1-5; cdr3_aa: CASSPSQNSNQPQHF
v_call: TRBV4-1; j_call: TRBJ2-2; cdr3_aa: CASSQVRTGETGELFF
v_call: TRBV20-1; j_call: TRBJ1-5; cdr3_aa: CSARGYRGNQPQHF
v_call: TRBV5-1; j_call: TRBJ2-5; cdr3_aa: CASRLVEGTQYF
v_call: TRBV28; j_call: TRBJ1-5; cdr3_aa: CASSFPGVTGSNQPQHF
v_call: TRBV4-2; j_call: TRBJ1-6; cdr3_aa: CASSQDGNNSPLHF
v_call: TRBV5-1; j_call: TRBJ2-7; cdr3_aa: CASSLARTGGGYEQYF
v_call: TRBV7-2; j_call: TRBJ2-5; cdr3_aa: CASSPWTSGEETQYF
v_call: TRBV7-2; j_call: TRBJ1-4; cdr3_aa: CASSLDRQGVEKLFF
v_call: TRBV10-3; j_call: TRBJ2-2; cdr3_aa: CAISESEAGELFF
v_call: TRBV11-1; j_call: TRBJ2-3; cdr3_aa: CASSVTNSRVDTQYF
v_call: TRBV25-1; j_call: TRBJ2-3; cdr3_aa: CASSEYVNRGDTQYF
v_call: TRBV19; j_call: TRBJ1-6; cdr3_aa: CASSTSPATALHF
v_call: TRBV10-3; j_call: TRBJ2-5; cdr3_aa: CAISESDTQETQYF
v_call: TRBV7-9; j_call: TRBJ1-4; cdr3_aa: CASSLGAANEKLFF
v_call: TRBV12-3/TRBV12-4; j_call: TRBJ1-1; cdr3_aa: CASSLREGGGNTEAFF